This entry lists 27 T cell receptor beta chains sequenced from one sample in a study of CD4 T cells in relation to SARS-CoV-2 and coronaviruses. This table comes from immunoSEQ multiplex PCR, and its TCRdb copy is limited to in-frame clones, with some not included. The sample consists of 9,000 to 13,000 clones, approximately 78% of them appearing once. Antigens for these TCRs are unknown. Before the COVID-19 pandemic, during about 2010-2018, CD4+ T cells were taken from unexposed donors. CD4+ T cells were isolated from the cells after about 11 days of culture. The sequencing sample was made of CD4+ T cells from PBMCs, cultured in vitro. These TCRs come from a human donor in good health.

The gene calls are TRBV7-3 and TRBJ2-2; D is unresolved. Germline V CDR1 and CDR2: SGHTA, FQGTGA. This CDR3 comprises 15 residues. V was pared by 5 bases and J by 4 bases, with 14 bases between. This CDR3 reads CASSNDVATTGELFF. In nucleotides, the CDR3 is TGTGCCAGCAGCAATGACGTGGCGACCACCGGGGAGCTGTTTTTT.

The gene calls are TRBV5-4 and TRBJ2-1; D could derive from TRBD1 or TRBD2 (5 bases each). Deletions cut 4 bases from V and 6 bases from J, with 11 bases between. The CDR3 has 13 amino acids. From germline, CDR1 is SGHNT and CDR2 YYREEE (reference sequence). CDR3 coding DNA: TGTGCCAGCAGCGCCGGGACCCCCAATGAGCAGTTCTTC. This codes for CASSAGTPNEQFF.

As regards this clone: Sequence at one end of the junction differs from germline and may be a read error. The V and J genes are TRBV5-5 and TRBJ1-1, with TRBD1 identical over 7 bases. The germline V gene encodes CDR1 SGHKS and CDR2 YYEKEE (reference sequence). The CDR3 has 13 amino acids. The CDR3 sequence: CASSNTDHTGAPF. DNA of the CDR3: TGTGCCAGCAGCAATACCGACCACACAGGGGCCCCGTTT.

The CDR3 DNA reads TGTGCCACCAGTGACCTGACAGGGGACTACACCTTC. Translated, it gives CATSDLTGDYTF. The J gene is TRBJ1-2, the V gene TRBV24-1; 8 bases agree with TRBD1. The trim removed 4 bases at V and 10 bases at J, leaving 4 bases unmatched. Germline CDR1 is KGHDR and CDR2 is SFDVKD. This CDR3 comprises 12 residues.

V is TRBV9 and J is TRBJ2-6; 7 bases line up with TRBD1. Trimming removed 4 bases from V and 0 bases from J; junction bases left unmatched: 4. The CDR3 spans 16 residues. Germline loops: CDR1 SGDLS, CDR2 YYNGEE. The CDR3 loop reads CASSNHRGSGANVLTF. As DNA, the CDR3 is TGTGCCAGCAGCAACCACAGGGGCTCTGGGGCCAACGTCCTGACTTTC. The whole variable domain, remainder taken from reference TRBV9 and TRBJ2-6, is DSGVTQTPKHLITATGQRVTLRCSPRSGDLSVYWYQQSLDQGLQFLIQYYNGEERAKGNILERFSAQQFPDLHSELNLSSLELGDSALYFCASSNHRGSGANVLTFGAGSRLTVL.

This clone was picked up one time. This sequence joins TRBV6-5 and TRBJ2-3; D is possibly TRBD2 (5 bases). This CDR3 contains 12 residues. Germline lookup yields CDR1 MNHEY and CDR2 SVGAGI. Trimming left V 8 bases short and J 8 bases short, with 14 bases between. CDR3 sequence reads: CASRGSAGTQYF. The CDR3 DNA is TGTGCCAGCCGAGGTTCGGCGGGTACGCAGTATTTT.

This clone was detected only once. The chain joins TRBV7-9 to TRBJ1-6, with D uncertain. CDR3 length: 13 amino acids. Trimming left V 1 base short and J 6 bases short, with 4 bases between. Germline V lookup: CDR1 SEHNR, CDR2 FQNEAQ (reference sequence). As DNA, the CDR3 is TGTGCCAGCAGCTTAGGATCTAATTCACCCCTCCACTTT. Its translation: CASSLGSNSPLHF.

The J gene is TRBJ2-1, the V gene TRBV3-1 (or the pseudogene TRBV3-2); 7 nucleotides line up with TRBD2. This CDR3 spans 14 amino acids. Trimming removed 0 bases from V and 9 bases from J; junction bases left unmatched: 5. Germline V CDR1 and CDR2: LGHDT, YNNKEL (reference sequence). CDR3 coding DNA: TGTGCCAGCAGCCAAGATCTGGGGGGGAGTGAGCAGTTCTTC. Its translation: CASSQDLGGSEQFF.

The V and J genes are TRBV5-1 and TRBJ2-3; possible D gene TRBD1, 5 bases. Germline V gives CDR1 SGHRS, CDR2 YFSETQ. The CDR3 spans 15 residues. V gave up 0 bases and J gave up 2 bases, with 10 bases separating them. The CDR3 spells CASSLGRVFTDTQYF. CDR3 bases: TGCGCCAGCAGCTTGGGCAGGGTCTTCACAGATACGCAGTATTTT.

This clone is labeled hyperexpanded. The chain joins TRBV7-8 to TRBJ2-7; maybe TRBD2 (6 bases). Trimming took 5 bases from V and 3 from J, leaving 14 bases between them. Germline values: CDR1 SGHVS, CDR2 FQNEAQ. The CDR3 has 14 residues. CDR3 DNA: TGTGCCAGCAGCGAAAGGGAGGCTAACTACGAGCAGTACTTC. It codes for CASSEREANYEQYF.

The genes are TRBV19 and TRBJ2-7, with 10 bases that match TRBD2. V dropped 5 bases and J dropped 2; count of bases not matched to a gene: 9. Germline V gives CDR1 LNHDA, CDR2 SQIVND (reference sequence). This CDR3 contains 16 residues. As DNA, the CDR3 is TGTGCCAGTAGTGCCGCCGGGACTAGCGAGGCCTACGAGCAGTACTTC. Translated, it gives CASSAAGTSEAYEQYF.

This CDR3 reads CASSLGVRGATGELFF. CDR3 coding DNA: TGCGCCAGCAGCTTGGGTGTTCGGGGGGCGACCGGGGAGCTGTTTTTT. V usage is TRBV5-1 and J usage is TRBJ2-2, with D possibly matching TRBD2 (7 bases). Trimming left V 0 bases short and J 5 bases short, with 14 bases between. Germline assignment: CDR1 SGHRS and CDR2 YFSETQ. The CDR3 is 16 amino acids.

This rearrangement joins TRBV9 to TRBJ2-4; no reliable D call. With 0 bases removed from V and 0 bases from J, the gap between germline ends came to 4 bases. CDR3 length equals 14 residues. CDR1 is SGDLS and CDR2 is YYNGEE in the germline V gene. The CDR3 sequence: CASSVGGAKNIQYF. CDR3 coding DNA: TGTGCCAGCAGCGTAGGTGGAGCCAAAAACATTCAGTACTTC.

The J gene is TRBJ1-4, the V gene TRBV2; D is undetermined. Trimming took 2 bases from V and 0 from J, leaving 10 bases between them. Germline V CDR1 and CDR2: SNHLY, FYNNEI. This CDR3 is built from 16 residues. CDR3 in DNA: TGTGCCAGCAGTGAAAGGAGCTCAGCAACTAATGAAAAACTGTTTTTT. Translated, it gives CASSERSSATNEKLFF.

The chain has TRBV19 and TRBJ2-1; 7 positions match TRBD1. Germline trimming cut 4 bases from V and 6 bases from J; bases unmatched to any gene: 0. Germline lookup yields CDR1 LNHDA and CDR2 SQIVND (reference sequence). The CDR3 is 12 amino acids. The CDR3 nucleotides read TGTGCCAGTAGTACAGGGGGCAATGAGCAGTTCTTC. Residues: CASSTGGNEQFF.

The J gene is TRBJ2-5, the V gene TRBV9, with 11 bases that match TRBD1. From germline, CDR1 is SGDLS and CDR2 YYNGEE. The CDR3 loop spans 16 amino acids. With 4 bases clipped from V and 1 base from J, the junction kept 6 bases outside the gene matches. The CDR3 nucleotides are TGTGCCAGCAGCCGCGGGACAGGGGGGACCCAAGAGACCCAGTACTTC. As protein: CASSRGTGGTQETQYF. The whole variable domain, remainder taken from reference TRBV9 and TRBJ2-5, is DSGVTQTPKHLITATGQRVTLRCSPRSGDLSVYWYQQSLDQGLQFLIQYYNGEERAKGNILERFSAQQFPDLHSELNLSSLELGDSALYFCASSRGTGGTQETQYFGPGTRLLVL.

For the CDR3, the DNA is TGTGCCAGCCGACGGGGCCCGAACACCGGGGAGCTGTTTTTT. This translates into CASRRGPNTGELFF. The V and J genes are TRBV19 and TRBJ2-2, with D perhaps assigned TRBD1 or TRBD2 (5 bases each). The CDR3 is 14 residues long. V dropped 9 bases and J dropped 0 bases, with 11 bases sitting between them. The germline CDR1 and CDR2 sequences are LNHDA and SQIVND (reference sequence).

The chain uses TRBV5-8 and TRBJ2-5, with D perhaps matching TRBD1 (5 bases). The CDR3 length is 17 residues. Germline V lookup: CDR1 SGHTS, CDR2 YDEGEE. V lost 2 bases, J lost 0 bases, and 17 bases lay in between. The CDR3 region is CASSFFRGRSYQETQYF. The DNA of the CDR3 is TGTGCCAGCAGCTTTTTTAGGGGCAGATCGTACCAAGAGACCCAGTACTTC.

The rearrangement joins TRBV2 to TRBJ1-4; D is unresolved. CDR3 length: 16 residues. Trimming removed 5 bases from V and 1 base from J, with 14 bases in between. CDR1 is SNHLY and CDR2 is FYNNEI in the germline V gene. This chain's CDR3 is CASSLQRSGTNEKLFF. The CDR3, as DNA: TGTGCCAGCAGTCTACAACGTAGCGGAACTAATGAAAAACTGTTTTTT. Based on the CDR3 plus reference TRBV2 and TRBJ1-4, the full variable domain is EPEVTQTPSHQVTQMGQEVILRCVPISNHLYFYWYRQILGQKVEFLVSFYNNEISEKSEIFDDQFSVERPDGSNFTLKIRSTKLEDSAMYFCASSLQRSGTNEKLFFGSGTQLSVL.

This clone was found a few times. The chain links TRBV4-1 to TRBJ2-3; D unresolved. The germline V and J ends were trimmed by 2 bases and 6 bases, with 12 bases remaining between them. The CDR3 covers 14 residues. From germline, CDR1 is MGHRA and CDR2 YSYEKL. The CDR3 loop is CASSQFTARDTQYF. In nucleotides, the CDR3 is TGCGCCAGCAGCCAATTCACAGCGAGGGATACGCAGTATTTT.

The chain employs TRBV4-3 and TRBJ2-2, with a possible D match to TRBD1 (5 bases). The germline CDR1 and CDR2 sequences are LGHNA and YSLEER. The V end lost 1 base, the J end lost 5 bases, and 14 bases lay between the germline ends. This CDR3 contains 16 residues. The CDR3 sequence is CASSQGRVPRTGELFF. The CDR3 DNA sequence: TGCGCCAGCAGCCAAGGCAGGGTTCCACGGACCGGGGAGCTGTTTTTT.

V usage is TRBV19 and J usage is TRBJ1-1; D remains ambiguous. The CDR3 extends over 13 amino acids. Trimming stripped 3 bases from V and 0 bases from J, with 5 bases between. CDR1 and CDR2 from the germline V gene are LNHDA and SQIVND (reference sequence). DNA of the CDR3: TGTGCCAGTAGTATCGGGATGAACACTGAAGCTTTCTTT. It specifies CASSIGMNTEAFF.

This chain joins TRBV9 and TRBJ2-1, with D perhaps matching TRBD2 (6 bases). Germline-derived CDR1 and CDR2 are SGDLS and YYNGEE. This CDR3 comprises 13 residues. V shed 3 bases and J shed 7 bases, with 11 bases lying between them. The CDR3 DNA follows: TGTGCCAGCAGCGGGCGGGGACCGAATGAGCAGTTCTTC. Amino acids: CASSGRGPNEQFF.

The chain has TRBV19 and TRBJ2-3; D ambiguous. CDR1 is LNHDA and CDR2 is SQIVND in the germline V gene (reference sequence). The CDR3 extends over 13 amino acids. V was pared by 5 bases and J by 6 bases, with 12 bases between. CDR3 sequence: CASSRTEMDTQYF. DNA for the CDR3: TGTGCCAGTAGTCGGACGGAGATGGATACGCAGTATTTT.

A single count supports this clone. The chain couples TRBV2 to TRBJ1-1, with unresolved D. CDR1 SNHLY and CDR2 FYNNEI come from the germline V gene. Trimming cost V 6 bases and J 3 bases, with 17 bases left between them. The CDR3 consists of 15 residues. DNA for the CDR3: TGTGCCAGCAGGAAAGACTTGAGGAGTTACACTGAAGCTTTCTTT. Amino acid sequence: CASRKDLRSYTEAFF.

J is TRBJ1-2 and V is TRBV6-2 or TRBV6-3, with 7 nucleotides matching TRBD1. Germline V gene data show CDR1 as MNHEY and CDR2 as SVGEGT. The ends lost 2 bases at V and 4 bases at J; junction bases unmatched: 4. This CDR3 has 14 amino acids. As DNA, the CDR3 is TGTGCCAGCAGTTACGACAGGGAGGGCTATGGCTACACCTTC. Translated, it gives CASSYDREGYGYTF.

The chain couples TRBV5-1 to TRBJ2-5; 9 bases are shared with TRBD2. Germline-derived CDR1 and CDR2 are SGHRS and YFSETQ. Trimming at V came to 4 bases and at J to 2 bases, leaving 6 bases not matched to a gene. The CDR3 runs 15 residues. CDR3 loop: CASSPGLAGQETQYF. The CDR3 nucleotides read TGCGCCAGCAGCCCGGGACTAGCAGGTCAAGAGACCCAGTACTTC.